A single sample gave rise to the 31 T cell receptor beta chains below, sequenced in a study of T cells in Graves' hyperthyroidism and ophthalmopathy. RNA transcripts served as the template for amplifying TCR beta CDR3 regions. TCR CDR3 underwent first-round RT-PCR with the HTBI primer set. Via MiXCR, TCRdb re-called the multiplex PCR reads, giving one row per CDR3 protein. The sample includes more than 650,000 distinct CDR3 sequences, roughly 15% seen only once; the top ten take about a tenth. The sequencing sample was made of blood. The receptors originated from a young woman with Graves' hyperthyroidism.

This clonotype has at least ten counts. The DNA for the CDR3 is TGTGCCAGCAGTCCGGGACAGGGGGCCGGGAGCTTTGAAGCTTTCTTT. It is translated as CASSPGQGAGSFEAFF. The genes are TRBV6-1 and TRBJ1-1; 12 bases agree with TRBD1. Looked up from germline, CDR1 is MNHNS and CDR2 is SASEGT. Trimming took 5 bases from V and 7 from J; bases not matched to a gene: 11. There are 16 residues in the CDR3.

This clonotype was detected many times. CDR3 sequence (DNA): TGTGCCAGCAGTGGGCAGGGTACAGATCAGCCCCAGCATTTT. Amino acids: CASSGQGTDQPQHF. The chain combines TRBV2 with TRBJ1-5; a weak D match, TRBD1 (5 bases). CDR1 SNHLY and CDR2 FYNNEI come from the germline V gene. V lost 4 bases to trimming and J lost 5 bases, with 12 bases between them. The CDR3 runs to 14 residues.

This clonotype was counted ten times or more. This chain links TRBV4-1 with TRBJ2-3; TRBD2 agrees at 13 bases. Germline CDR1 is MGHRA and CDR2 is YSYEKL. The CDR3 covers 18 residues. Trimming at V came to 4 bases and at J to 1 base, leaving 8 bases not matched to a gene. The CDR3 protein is CASSPELGLAGGTDTQYF. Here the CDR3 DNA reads TGCGCCAGCAGCCCGGAATTAGGACTAGCGGGGGGCACAGATACGCAGTATTTT.

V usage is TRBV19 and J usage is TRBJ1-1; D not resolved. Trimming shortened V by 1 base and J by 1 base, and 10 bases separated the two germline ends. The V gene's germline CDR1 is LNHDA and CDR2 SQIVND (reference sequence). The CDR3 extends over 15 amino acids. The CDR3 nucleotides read TGTGCCAGTAGTATAGCGTTCGGGCGGAACACTGAAGCTTTCTTT. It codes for CASSIAFGRNTEAFF.

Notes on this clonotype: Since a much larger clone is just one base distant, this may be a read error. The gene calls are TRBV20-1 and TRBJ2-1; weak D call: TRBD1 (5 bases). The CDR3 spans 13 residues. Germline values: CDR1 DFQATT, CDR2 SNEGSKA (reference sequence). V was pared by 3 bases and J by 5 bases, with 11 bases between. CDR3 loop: CSARGRWDNEQFF. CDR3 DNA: TGCAGTGCTAGGGGGCGCTGGGACAATGAGCAGTTCTTC.

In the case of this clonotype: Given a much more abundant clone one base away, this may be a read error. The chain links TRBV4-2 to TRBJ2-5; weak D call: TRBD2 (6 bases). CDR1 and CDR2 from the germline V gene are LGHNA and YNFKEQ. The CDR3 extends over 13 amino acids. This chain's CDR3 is CASSQDRRETQCF. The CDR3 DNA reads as TGTGCCAGCAGCCAAGATCGGAGGGAGACCCAGTGCTTC.

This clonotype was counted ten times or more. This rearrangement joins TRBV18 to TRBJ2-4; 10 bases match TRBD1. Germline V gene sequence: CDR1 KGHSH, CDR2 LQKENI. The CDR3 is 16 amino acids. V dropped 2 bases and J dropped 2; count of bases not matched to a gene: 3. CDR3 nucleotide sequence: TGTGCCAGCTCACCAAGGACAGGGGGAACCAAAAACATTCAGTACTTC. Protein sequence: CASSPRTGGTKNIQYF.

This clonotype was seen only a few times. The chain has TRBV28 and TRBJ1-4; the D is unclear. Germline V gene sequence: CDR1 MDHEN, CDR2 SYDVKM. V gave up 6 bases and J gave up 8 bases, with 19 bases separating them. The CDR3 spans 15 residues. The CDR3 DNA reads TGTGCCAGCAGCCTTACTCCCGGTCAGACGGAAAAACTGTTTTTT. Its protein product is CASSLTPGQTEKLFF.

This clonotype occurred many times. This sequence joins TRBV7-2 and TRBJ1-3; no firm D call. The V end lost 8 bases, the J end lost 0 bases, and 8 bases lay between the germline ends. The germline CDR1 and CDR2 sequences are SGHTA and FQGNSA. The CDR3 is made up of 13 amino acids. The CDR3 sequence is CASRTNSGNTIYF. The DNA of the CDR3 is TGTGCCAGCCGGACCAACTCTGGAAACACCATATATTTT.

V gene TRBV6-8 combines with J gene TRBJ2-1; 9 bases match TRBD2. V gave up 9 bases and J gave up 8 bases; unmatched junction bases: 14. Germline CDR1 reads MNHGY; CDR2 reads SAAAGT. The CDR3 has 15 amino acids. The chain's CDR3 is CASVQRLLAGHEQFF. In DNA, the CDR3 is TGTGCCAGTGTCCAGCGGTTACTAGCGGGCCATGAGCAGTTCTTC.

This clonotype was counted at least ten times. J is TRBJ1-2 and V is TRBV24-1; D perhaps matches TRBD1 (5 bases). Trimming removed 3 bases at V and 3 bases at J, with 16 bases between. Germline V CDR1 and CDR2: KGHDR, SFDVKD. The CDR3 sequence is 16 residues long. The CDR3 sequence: CATSDGVVGDYYGYTF. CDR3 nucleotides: TGTGCCACCAGTGATGGGGTGGTGGGGGATTACTATGGCTACACCTTC.

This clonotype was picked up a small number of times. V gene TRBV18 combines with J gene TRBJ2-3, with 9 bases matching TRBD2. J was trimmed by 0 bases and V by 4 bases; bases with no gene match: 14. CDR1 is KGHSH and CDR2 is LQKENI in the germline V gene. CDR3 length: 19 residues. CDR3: CASSRSSGEARPSTDTQYF. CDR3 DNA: TGTGCCAGCTCACGATCTAGCGGGGAAGCGAGACCTAGCACAGATACGCAGTATTTT.

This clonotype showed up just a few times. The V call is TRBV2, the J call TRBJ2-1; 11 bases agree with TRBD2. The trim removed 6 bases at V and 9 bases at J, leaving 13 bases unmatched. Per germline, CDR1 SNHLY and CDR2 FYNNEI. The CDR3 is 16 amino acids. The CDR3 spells CASRDYSGTSGSEQFF. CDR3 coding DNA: TGTGCCAGCAGAGACTACTCCGGGACTAGCGGTAGTGAGCAGTTCTTC.

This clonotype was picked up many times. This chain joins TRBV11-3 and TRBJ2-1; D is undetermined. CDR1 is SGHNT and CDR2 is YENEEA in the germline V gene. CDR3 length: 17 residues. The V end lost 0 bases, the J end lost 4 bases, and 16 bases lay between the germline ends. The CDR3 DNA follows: TGTGCCAGCAGCTTAGATCTGCGGATATCCACTTACAATGAGCAGTTCTTC. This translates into CASSLDLRISTYNEQFF.

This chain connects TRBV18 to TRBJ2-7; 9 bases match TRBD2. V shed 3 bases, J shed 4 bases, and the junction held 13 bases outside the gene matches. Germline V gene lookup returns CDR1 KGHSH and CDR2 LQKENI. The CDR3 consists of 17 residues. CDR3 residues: CASSPLAGGLGLYEQYF. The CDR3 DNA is TGTGCCAGCTCACCTCTCGCGGGGGGGCTGGGGTTATACGAGCAGTACTTC.

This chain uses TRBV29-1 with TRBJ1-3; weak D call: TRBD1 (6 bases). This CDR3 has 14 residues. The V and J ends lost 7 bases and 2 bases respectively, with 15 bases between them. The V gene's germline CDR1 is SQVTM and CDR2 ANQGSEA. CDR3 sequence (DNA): TGCAGCGCTTGGGACGGGGGCGCTGGAAACACCATATATTTT. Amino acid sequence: CSAWDGGAGNTIYF.

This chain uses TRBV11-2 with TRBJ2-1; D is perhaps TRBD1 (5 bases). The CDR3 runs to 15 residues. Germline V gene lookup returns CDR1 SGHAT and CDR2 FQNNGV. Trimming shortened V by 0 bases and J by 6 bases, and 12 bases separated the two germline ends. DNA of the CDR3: TGTGCCAGCAGCTTAGAAGGGGCGATCGGCAATGAGCAGTTCTTC. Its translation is CASSLEGAIGNEQFF.

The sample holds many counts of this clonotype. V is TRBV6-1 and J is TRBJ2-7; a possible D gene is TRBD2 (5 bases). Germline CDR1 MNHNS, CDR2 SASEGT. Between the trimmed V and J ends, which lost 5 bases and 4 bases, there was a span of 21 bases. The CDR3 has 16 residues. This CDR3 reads CASSSSAGLAYYEQYF. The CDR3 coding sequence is TGTGCCAGCAGTTCCTCGGCCGGGCTAGCCTATTACGAGCAGTACTTC.

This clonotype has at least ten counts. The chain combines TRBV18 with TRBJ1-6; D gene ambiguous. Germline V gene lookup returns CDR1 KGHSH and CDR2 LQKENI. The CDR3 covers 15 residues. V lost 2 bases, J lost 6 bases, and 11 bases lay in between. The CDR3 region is CASSPVDGLNSPLHF. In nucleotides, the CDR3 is TGTGCCAGCTCACCAGTGGACGGACTTAATTCACCCCTCCACTTT. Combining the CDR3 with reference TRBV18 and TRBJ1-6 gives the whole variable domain NAGVMQNPRHLVRRRGQEARLRCSPMKGHSHVYWYRQLPEEGLKFMVYLQKENIIDESGMPKERFSAEFPKEGPSILRIQQVVRGDSAAYFCASSPVDGLNSPLHFGNGTRLTVT.

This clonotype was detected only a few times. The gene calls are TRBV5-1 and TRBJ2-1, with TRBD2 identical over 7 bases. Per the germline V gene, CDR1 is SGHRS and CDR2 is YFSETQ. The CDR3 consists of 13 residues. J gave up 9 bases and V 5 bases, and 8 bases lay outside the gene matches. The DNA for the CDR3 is TGCGCCAGCAGGCGAGGAGGGGAGGGTGAGCAGTTCTTC. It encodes CASRRGGEGEQFF.

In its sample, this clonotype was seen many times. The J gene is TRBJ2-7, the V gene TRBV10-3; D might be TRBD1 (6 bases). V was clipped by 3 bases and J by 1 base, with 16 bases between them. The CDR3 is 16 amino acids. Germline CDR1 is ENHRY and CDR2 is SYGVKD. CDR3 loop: CAISDQPQTGSYEQYF. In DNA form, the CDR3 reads TGTGCCATCAGTGACCAACCCCAGACAGGTTCCTACGAGCAGTACTTC.

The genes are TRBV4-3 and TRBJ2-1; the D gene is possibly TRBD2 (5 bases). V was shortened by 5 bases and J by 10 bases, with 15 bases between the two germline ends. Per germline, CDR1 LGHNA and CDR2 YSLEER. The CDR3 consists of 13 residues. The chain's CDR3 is CASSEGLNGEQFF. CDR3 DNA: TGCGCCAGCAGCGAAGGACTCAACGGGGAGCAGTTCTTC.

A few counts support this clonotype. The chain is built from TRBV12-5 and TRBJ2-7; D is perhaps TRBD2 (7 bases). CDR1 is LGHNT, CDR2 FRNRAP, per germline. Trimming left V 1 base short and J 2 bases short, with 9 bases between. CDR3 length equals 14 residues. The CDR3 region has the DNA TGTGCTAGTGGTTTGGAGGGGGGGGCCTACGAGCAGTACTTC. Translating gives CASGLEGGAYEQYF. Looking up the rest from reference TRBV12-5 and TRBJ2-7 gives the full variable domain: DARVTQTPRHKVTEMGQEVTMRCQPILGHNTVFWYRQTMMQGLELLAYFRNRAPLDDSGMPKDRFSAEMPDATLATLKIQPSEPRDSAVYFCASGLEGGAYEQYFGPGTRLTVT.

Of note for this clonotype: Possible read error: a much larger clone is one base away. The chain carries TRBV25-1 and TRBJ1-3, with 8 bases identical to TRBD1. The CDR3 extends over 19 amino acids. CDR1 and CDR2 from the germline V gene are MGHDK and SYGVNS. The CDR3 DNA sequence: TGTGCCAGCAGTCGAAGTAGAGTAGGCAGACAGGGGTCTGGAAACACCGTATATTTT. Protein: CASSRSRVGRQGSGNTVYF.

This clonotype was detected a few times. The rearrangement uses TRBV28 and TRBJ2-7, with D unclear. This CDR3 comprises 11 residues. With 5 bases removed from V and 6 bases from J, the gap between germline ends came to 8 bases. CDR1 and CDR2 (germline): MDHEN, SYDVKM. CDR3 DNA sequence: TGTGCCAGCAGTCTCTGGGGCGAGCAGTACTTC. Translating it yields CASSLWGEQYF.

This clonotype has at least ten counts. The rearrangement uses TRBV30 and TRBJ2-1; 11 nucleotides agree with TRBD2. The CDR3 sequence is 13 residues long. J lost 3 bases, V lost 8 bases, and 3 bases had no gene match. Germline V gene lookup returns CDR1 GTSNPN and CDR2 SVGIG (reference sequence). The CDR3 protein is CAASGRYYNEQFF. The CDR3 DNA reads TGTGCCGCTAGCGGGAGGTACTACAATGAGCAGTTCTTC.

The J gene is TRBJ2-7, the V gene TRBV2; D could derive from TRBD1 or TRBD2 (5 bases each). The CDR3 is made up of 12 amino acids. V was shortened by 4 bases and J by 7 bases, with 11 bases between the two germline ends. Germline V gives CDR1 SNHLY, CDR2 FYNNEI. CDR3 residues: CASSGGYREQYF. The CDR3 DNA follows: TGTGCCAGCAGTGGAGGGTACAGGGAGCAGTACTTC. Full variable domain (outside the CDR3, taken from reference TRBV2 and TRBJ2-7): EPEVTQTPSHQVTQMGQEVILRCVPISNHLYFYWYRQILGQKVEFLVSFYNNEISEKSEIFDDQFSVERPDGSNFTLKIRSTKLEDSAMYFCASSGGYREQYFGPGTRLTVT.

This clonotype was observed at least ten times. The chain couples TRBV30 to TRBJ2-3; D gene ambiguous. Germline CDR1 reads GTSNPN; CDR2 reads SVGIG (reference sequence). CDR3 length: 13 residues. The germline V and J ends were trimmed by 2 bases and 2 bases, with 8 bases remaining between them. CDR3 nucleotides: TGTGCCTGGAGTCTCTCTTACACAGATACGCAGTATTTT. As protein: CAWSLSYTDTQYF.

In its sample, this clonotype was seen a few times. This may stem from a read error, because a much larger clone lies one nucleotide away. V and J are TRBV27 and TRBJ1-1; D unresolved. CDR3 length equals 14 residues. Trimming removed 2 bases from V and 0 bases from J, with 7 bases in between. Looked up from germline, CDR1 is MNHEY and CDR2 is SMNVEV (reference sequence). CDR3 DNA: TGTGCCAGCAGTTTAATACAGTTGAACACTGAAGCTTTCTTT. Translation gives CASSLIQLNTEAFF.

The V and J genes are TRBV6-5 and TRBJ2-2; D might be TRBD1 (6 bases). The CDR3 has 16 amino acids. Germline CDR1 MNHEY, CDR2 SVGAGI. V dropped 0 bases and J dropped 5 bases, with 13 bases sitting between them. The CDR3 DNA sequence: TGTGCCAGCAGTTACTCGACAGGCCTTCGAACCGGGGAGCTGTTTTTT. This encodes CASSYSTGLRTGELFF.

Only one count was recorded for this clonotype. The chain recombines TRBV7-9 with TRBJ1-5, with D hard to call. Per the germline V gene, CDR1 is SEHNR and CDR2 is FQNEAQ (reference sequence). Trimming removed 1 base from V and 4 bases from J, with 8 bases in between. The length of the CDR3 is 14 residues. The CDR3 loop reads CASSLDGANQPQHF. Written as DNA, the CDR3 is TGTGCCAGCAGCTTAGACGGAGCGAATCAGCCCCAGCATTTT.